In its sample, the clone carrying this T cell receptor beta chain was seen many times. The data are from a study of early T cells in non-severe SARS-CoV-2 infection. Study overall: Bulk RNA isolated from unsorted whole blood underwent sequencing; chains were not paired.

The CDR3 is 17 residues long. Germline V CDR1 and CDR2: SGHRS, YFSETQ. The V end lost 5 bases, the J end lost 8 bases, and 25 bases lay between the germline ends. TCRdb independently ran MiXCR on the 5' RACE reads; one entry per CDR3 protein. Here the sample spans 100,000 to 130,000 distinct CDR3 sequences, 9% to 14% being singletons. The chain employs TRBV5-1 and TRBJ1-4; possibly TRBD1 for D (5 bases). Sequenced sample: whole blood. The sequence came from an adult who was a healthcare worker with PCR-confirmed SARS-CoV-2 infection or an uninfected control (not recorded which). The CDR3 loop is CASSRSRSQGEEEKLFF. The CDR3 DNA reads TGCGCCAGCAGTAGGTCACGGAGTCAGGGAGAGGAAGAAAAACTGTTTTTT.